This T cell receptor (beta chain) was sequenced for a study of CD8 T cells in Susac syndrome. The germline gives CDR1 MGHDK, CDR2 SYGVNS. V lost 4 bases and J lost 5, with 10 bases in between. The CDR3 runs to 13 residues. RNA in amounts of roughly 0.5 to 1 ug was reverse transcribed with random hexamers. An immunoSEQ multiplex PCR generated amplified TCR beta CDR3 products spanning 54 Vbeta and 13 Jbeta. TCRdb analysed the immunoSEQ multiplex PCR reads with MiXCR anew, one entry per CDR3 protein. The repertoire holds hundreds of thousands of distinct CDR3 sequences, with roughly 85% as singletons. This TCR came from a human donor with multiple sclerosis. This chain links TRBV25-1 with TRBJ2-3, with D unclear. The source material was CD8+ T cells from PBMCs. This CDR3 is CASSVFVGDTQYF. The DNA for the CDR3 is TGTGCCAGCAGTGTATTCGTAGGAGATACGCAGTATTTT.